This T cell receptor (beta chain) was captured by sequencing in a study of OX40 agonist ivuxolimab in advanced cancers. Data came from immunoSEQ multiplex PCR; TCRdb stores just in-frame clones and leaves some out. The sample lists 40,000 to 50,000 clones, about nine tenths occurring once. The CDR3 runs to 15 residues. V shed 3 bases, J shed 6 bases, and the junction held 4 bases outside the gene matches. Germline CDR1 and CDR2: ENHRY and SYGVKD. The starting material was CD4+ or CD8+ T cells sorted from blood, obtained in a trial of the OX40 agonist ivuxolimab. The chain carries TRBV10-3 and TRBJ2-7, with 14 bases fitting TRBD2. This receptor was identified in an adult with an advanced solid tumor such as melanoma, head and neck, liver or kidney cancer. The CDR3 DNA sequence: TGTGCCATCAGTGACACCGGGACTAGCGGGGGCGAGCAGTACTTC. It specifies CAISDTGTSGGEQYF.